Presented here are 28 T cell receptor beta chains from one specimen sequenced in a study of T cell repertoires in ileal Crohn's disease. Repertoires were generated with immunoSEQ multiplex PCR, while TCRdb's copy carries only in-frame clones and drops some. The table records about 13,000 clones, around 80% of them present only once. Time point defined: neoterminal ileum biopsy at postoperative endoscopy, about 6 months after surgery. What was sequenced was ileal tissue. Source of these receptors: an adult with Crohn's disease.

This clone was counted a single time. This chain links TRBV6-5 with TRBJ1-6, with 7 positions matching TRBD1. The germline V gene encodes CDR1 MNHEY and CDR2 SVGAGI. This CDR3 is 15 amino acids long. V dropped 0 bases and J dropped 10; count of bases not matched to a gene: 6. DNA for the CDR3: TGTGCCAGCAGTTACTCGAGACAGGGTGGCTCACCCCTCCACTTT. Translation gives CASSYSRQGGSPLHF.

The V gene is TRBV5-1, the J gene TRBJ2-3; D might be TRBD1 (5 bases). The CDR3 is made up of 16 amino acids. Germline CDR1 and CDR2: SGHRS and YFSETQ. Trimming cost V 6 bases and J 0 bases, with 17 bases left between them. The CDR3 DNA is TGCGCCAGCAAAGACGGTAGGCAGGGAAGCACAGATACGCAGTATTTT. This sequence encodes CASKDGRQGSTDTQYF.

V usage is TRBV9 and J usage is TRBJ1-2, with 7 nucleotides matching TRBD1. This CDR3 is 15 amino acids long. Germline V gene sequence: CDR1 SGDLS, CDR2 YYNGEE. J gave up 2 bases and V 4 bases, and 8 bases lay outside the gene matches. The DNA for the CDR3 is TGTGCCAGCAGCCCGGCCCCGGACAGGAACTATGGCTACACCTTC. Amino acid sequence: CASSPAPDRNYGYTF. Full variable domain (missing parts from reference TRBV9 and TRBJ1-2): DSGVTQTPKHLITATGQRVTLRCSPRSGDLSVYWYQQSLDQGLQFLIQYYNGEERAKGNILERFSAQQFPDLHSELNLSSLELGDSALYFCASSPAPDRNYGYTFGSGTRLTVV.

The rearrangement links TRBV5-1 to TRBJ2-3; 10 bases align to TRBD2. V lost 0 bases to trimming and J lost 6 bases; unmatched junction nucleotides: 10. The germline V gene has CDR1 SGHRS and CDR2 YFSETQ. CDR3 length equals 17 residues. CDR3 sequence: CASSLGIAGGLTDTQYF. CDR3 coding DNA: TGCGCCAGCAGCTTGGGGATAGCGGGAGGTCTTACGGATACGCAGTATTTT.

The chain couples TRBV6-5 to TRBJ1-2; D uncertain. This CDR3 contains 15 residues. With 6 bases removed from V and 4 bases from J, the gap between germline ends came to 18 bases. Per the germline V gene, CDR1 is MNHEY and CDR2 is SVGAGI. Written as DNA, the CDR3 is TGTGCCAGCAGGGCCTCCCGGGTCCCTGCCTATGGCTACACCTTC. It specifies CASRASRVPAYGYTF.

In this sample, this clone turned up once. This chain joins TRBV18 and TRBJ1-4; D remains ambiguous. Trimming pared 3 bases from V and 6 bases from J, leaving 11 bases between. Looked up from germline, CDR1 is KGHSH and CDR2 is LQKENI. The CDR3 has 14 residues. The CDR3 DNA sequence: TGTGCCAGCTCACCCCTGGGCGGGTATGAAAAACTGTTTTTT. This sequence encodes CASSPLGGYEKLFF.

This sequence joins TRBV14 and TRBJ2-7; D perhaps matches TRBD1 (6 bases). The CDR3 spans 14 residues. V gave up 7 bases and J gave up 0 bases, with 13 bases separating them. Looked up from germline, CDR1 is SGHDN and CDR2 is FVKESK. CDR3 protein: CASTPGDVSYEQYF. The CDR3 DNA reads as TGTGCCAGCACCCCAGGGGACGTCTCCTACGAGCAGTACTTC.

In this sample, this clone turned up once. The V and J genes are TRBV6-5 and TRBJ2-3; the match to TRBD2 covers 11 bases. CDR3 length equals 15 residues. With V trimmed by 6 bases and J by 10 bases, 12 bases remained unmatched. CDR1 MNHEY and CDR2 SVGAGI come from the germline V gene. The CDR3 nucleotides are TGTGCCAGCAGCCCAGGACTAGCGGGCCGTTCCCCGCAGTATTTT. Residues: CASSPGLAGRSPQYF.

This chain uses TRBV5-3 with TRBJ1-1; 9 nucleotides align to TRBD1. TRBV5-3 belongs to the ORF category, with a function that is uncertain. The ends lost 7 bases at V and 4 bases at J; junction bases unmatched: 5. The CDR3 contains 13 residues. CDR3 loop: CAREADRGTEAFF. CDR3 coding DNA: TGTGCCAGAGAGGCGGACAGGGGCACTGAAGCTTTCTTT.

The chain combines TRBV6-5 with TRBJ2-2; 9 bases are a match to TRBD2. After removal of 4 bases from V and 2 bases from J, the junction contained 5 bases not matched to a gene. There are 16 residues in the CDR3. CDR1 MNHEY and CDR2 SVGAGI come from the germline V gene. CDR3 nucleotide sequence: TGTGCCAGCAGTTTCTCGACTAGCGGTAACACCGGGGAGCTGTTTTTT. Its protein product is CASSFSTSGNTGELFF.

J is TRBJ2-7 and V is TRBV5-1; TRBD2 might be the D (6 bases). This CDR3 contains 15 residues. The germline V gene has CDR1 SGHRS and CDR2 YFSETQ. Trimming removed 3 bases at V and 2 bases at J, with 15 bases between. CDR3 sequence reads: CASSSRFGGAYEQYF. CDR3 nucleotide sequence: TGCGCCAGCAGCTCCAGATTTGGAGGGGCCTACGAGCAGTACTTC.

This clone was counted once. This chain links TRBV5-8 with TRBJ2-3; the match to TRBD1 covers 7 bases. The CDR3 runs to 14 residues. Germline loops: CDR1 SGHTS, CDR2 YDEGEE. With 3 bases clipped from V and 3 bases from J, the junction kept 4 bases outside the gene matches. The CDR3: CASSSRDRTDTQYF. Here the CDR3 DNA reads TGTGCCAGCAGCTCAAGGGACAGAACAGATACGCAGTATTTT.

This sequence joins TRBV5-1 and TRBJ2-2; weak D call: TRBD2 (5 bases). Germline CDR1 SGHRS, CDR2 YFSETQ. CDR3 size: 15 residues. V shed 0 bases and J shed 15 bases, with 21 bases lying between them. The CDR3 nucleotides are TGCGCCAGCAGCTTGGATGGTGCTAGCCCCGGAGAGGTGTTTTTT. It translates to CASSLDGASPGEVFF.

CDR3 amino acids: CASSPSGNSYEQYF. The CDR3 DNA is TGTGCCAGCTCACCCTCCGGGAACTCCTACGAGCAGTACTTC. The chain employs TRBV18 and TRBJ2-7; weak D call: TRBD2 (5 bases). CDR1 is KGHSH and CDR2 is LQKENI in the germline V gene. Deletions cut 3 bases from V and 0 bases from J, with 9 bases between. There are 14 residues in the CDR3.

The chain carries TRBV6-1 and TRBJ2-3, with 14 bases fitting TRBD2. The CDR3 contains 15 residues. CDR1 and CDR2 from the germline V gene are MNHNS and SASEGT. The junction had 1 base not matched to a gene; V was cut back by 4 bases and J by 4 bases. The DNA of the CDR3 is TGTGCCAGCAGTGGACTAGCGGGGGGGCCAGATACGCAGTATTTT. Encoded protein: CASSGLAGGPDTQYF.

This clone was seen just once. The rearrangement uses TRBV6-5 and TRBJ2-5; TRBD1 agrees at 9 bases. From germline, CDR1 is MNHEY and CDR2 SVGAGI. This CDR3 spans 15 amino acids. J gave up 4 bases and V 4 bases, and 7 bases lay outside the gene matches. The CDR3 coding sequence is TGTGCCAGCAGTTGGCGGACAGGGGTGCGAGAGACCCAGTACTTC. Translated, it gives CASSWRTGVRETQYF.

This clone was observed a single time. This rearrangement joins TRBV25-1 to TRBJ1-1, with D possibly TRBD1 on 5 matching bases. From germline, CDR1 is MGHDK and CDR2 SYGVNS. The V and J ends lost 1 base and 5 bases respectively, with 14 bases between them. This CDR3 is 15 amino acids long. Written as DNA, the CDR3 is TGTGCCAGCAGTGAATCCCCTTCAGGGAAGACTGAAGCTTTCTTT. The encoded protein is CASSESPSGKTEAFF.

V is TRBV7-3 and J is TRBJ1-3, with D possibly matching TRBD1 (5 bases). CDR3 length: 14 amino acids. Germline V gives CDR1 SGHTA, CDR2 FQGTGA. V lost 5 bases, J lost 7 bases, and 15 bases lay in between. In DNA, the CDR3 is TGTGCCAGCAGCCTGCAGGGTAGTGGTAACACCATATATTTT. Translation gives CASSLQGSGNTIYF.

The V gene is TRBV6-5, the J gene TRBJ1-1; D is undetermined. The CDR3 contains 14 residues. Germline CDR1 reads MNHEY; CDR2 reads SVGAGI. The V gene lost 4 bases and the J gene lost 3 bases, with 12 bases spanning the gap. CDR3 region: CASSSHGGDTEAFF. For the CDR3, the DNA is TGTGCCAGCAGTTCCCACGGCGGTGACACTGAAGCTTTCTTT.

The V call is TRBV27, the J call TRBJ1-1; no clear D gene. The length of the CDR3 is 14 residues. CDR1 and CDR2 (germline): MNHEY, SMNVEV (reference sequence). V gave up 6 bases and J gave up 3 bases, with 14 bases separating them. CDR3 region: CASSSNTRDTEAFF. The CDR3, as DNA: TGTGCCAGCAGCTCAAACACGAGGGACACTGAAGCTTTCTTT.

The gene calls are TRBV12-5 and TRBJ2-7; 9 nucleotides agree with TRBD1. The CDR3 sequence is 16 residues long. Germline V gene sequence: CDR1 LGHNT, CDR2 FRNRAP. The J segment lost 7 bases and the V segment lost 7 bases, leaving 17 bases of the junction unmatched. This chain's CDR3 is CASATNPGQGYWEQYF. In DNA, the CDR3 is TGTGCTAGTGCCACCAATCCGGGACAGGGCTACTGGGAGCAGTACTTC.

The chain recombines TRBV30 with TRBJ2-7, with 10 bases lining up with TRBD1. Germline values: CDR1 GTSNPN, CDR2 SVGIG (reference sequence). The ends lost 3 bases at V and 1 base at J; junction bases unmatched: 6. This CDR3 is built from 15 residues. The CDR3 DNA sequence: TGTGCCTGGAGCGCCGGGACAGGGGCGTCCTACGAGCAGTACTTC. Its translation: CAWSAGTGASYEQYF.

CDR3 bases: TGTGCCAGCAGCCAGGGCGGGATCGGCTCCTACGAGCAGTACTTC. Residues: CASSQGGIGSYEQYF. This chain joins TRBV5-4 and TRBJ2-7; a weak D match, TRBD2 (6 bases). Looked up from germline, CDR1 is SGHNT and CDR2 is YYREEE (reference sequence). V shed 4 bases and J shed 0 bases, with 14 bases lying between them. The CDR3 totals 15 residues.

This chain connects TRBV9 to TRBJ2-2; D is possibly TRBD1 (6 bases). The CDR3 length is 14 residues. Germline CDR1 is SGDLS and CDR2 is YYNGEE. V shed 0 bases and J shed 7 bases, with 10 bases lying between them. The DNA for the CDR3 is TGTGCCAGCAGCGTAGTACAGGGTTTCGGGGAGCTGTTTTTT. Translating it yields CASSVVQGFGELFF. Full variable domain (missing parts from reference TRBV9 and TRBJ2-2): DSGVTQTPKHLITATGQRVTLRCSPRSGDLSVYWYQQSLDQGLQFLIQYYNGEERAKGNILERFSAQQFPDLHSELNLSSLELGDSALYFCASSVVQGFGELFFGEGSRLTVL.

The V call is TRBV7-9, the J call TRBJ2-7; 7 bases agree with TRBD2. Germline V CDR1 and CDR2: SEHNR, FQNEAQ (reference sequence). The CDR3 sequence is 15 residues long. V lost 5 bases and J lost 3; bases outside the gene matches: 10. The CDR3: CASSGGLTTRYEQYF. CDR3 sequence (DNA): TGTGCCAGCAGCGGGGGACTAACTACCCGCTACGAGCAGTACTTC.

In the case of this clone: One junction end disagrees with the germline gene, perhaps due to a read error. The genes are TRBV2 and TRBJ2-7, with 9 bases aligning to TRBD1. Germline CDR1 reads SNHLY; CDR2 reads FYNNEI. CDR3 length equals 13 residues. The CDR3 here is CASSVPLQGAQDF. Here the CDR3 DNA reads TGTGCCAGCAGTGTACCGTTACAGGGGGCGCAGGACTTC.

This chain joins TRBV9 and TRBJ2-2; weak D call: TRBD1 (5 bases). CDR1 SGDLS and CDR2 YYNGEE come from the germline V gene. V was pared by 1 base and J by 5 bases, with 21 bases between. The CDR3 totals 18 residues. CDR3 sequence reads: CASSVSSRQSLGTGELFF. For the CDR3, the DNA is TGTGCCAGCAGCGTAAGTTCTCGACAGTCCCTGGGAACCGGGGAGCTGTTTTTT.

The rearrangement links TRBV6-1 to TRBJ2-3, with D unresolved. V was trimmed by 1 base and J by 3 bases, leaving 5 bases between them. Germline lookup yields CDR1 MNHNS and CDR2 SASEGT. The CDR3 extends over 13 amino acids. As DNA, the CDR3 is TGTGCCAGCAGTGAAGTTCAGACAGATACGCAGTATTTT. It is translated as CASSEVQTDTQYF.